The 28 T cell receptor beta chains given below trace back to one sample, sequenced in a study of beta chain features in type 1 diabetes. Expressed TCRB transcripts were sequenced because the isolated RNA had all been reverse transcribed beforehand. The table came from immunoSEQ multiplex PCR; TCRdb's copy has only in-frame clones and leaves some out. Of 250,000 to 400,000 clones in the sample, 14% were seen once. Sequences were obtained from central memory CD4+ T cells from blood. Every receptor here comes from a man younger than 45 in good health.

This clone was seen a handful of times. This chain uses TRBV5-1 with TRBJ2-3; TRBD2 aligns across 8 bases. Looked up from germline, CDR1 is SGHRS and CDR2 is YFSETQ. The CDR3 spans 14 residues. V gave up 4 bases and J gave up 6 bases; unmatched junction bases: 7. The CDR3 DNA reads as TGCGCCAGCAGCCCCTCGACTAGCGCCGATACGCAGTATTTT. Translation: CASSPSTSADTQYF.

The rearrangement uses TRBV19 and TRBJ2-2; possibly TRBD2 for D (6 bases). The V end was cut by 3 bases, the J end by 7 bases, with 12 bases between. The CDR3 covers 14 residues. Germline V CDR1 and CDR2: LNHDA, SQIVND (reference sequence). The chain's CDR3 is CASSIAGFSGELFF. The CDR3 DNA reads as TGTGCCAGTAGTATCGCGGGGTTTAGCGGGGAGCTGTTTTTT. The variable domain in full, with the rest retrieved from reference TRBV19 and TRBJ2-2, is DGGITQSPKYLFRKEGQNVTLSCEQNLNHDAMYWYRQDPGQGLRLIYYSQIVNDFQKGDIAEGYSVSREKKESFPLTVTSAQKNPTAFYLCASSIAGFSGELFFGEGSRLTVL.

This chain uses TRBV7-2 with TRBJ2-1; TRBD1 or TRBD2 may be the D gene (6 bases each). Trimming pared 5 bases from V and 7 bases from J, leaving 15 bases between. The germline gives CDR1 SGHTA, CDR2 FQGNSA. This CDR3 has 14 residues. The CDR3 region is CASSPWGAGNEQFF. The CDR3 coding sequence is TGTGCCAGCAGCCCCTGGGGGGCGGGGAATGAGCAGTTCTTC.

This clone was seen only a few times. The V gene is TRBV11-2, the J gene TRBJ2-7, with D perhaps matching TRBD1 (6 bases). The V end was cut by 1 base, the J end by 2 bases, with 9 bases between. The CDR3 is 14 residues long. Per germline, CDR1 SGHAT and CDR2 FQNNGV. DNA of the CDR3: TGTGCCAGCAGCTTAGGGACAGTCCCCTACGAGCAGTACTTC. Its translation: CASSLGTVPYEQYF.

This clone was seen more than once but under ten times. At the DNA level, this CDR3 is encoded by other sequences in the same sample as well. The chain combines TRBV5-4 with TRBJ2-7; D remains unclear. Germline lookup yields CDR1 SGHNT and CDR2 YYREEE (reference sequence). The CDR3 runs to 12 residues. Trimming took off 0 bases at V and 2 bases at J, with 3 bases between the two ends. The CDR3 here is CASSLVPYEQYF. In nucleotides, the CDR3 is TGTGCCAGCAGCTTGGTCCCCTACGAGCAGTACTTC. The complete variable domain, with remaining parts taken from reference TRBV5-4 and TRBJ2-7, reads ETGVTQSPTHLIKTRGQQVTLRCSSQSGHNTVSWYQQALGQGPQFIFQYYREEENGRGNFPPRFSGLQFPNYSSELNVNALELDDSALYLCASSLVPYEQYFGPGTRLTVT.

For this clone: Other DNA variants within this sample encode the same CDR3. The V call is TRBV6-1, the J call TRBJ2-7, with 9 positions matching TRBD1. V was pared by 4 bases and J by 3 bases, with 4 bases of the junction left unmatched. The CDR3 runs 14 residues. CDR1 and CDR2 from the germline V gene are MNHNS and SASEGT. CDR3 in amino acids: CASSVTGGSYEQYV. DNA of the CDR3: TGTGCCAGCAGTGTGACAGGGGGGAGCTACGAGCAGTACGTC.

The chain recombines TRBV5-5 with TRBJ2-4; no clear D. Germline V lookup: CDR1 SGHKS, CDR2 YYEKEE (reference sequence). The CDR3 loop spans 15 amino acids. Trimming pared 4 bases from V and 4 bases from J, leaving 15 bases between. The chain's CDR3 is CASSRFEPLKNIQYF. CDR3 DNA sequence: TGTGCCAGCAGCCGATTTGAGCCCCTAAAAAACATTCAGTACTTC.

This clone was seen a handful of times. This chain links TRBV5-1 with TRBJ1-4; D uncertain. This CDR3 spans 14 amino acids. The germline V gene has CDR1 SGHRS and CDR2 YFSETQ. Deletions cut 0 bases from V and 5 bases from J, with 8 bases between. DNA of the CDR3: TGCGCCAGCAGCTTGGTAGGCGGGAATGAAAAACTGTTTTTT. It specifies CASSLVGGNEKLFF.

The genes are TRBV6-6 and TRBJ1-5; TRBD1 is a possible D gene (5 bases). CDR3 size: 15 residues. V was clipped by 5 bases and J by 9 bases, with 20 bases between them. CDR1 MNHNY and CDR2 SVGAGI come from the germline V gene (reference sequence). The CDR3 protein is CASSNGGGKARPQHF. CDR3 DNA sequence: TGTGCCAGCAGTAACGGGGGTGGCAAAGCAAGGCCCCAGCATTTT.

V gene TRBV7-2 combines with J gene TRBJ2-1; unclear D gene. Deletions cut 4 bases from V and 0 bases from J, with 10 bases between. CDR1 SGHTA and CDR2 FQGNSA come from the germline V gene. This CDR3 contains 15 residues. CDR3 nucleotide sequence: TGTGCCAGCAGCTCGTTGATGAGCTCCTACAATGAGCAGTTCTTC. Translating gives CASSSLMSSYNEQFF.

The chain uses TRBV5-1 and TRBJ2-3, with a weak D call TRBD2 (7 bases). V was cut by 5 bases and J by 2 bases, with 15 bases left in between. Germline CDR1 reads SGHRS; CDR2 reads YFSETQ. This CDR3 has 15 amino acids. This chain's CDR3 is CASRLRGGITDTQYF. As DNA, the CDR3 is TGCGCCAGCAGATTAAGGGGGGGTATCACAGATACGCAGTATTTT.

The table lists this clone with a few counts. It may be a read error: a sequence one base away is much more abundant. The chain links TRBV11-2 to TRBJ1-1; unclear D gene. The CDR3 sequence is 12 residues long. V lost 2 bases and J 4 bases, leaving 5 bases between the germline ends. CDR1 and CDR2 from the germline V gene are SGHAT and FQNNGV. The CDR3 loop is CASSLKSTEAFF. CDR3 coding DNA: TGTGCCAGCAGCTTAAAGAGCACTGAAGCTTTCTTT.

This clone was observed a few times. The rearrangement links TRBV2 to TRBJ2-3; 9 bases are a match to TRBD1. CDR1 and CDR2 (germline): SNHLY, FYNNEI. This CDR3 has 15 residues. The V and J ends lost 6 bases and 2 bases, in that order; junction bases with no gene match: 6. This CDR3 is CASRRGQGYTDTQYF. CDR3 sequence (DNA): TGTGCCAGCAGAAGGGGACAGGGTTACACAGATACGCAGTATTTT. Complete variable domain (other parts from reference TRBV2 and TRBJ2-3): EPEVTQTPSHQVTQMGQEVILRCVPISNHLYFYWYRQILGQKVEFLVSFYNNEISEKSEIFDDQFSVERPDGSNFTLKIRSTKLEDSAMYFCASRRGQGYTDTQYFGPGTRLTVL.

There are a few counts of this clone. This chain connects TRBV4-3 to TRBJ1-2; no clear D. Trimming took 0 bases from V and 4 from J, leaving 9 bases between them. Germline-derived CDR1 and CDR2 are LGHNA and YSLEER. This CDR3 is 14 amino acids long. Here the CDR3 DNA reads TGCGCCAGCAGCCAAGATTCAGCCGGCTATGGCTACACCTTC. Its translation is CASSQDSAGYGYTF.

The rearrangement joins TRBV7-9 to TRBJ2-3, with 8 bases aligning to TRBD2. The CDR3 is made up of 16 amino acids. Germline V gene data show CDR1 as SEHNR and CDR2 as FQNEAQ (reference sequence). V shed 5 bases, J shed 6 bases, and the junction held 13 bases outside the gene matches. CDR3 in DNA: TGTGCCAGCAGCCCCCCCTTTCGGGAGGGCCGGGATACGCAGTATTTT. The encoded protein is CASSPPFREGRDTQYF.

CDR3: CASRSGGAVEGYTF. Here the CDR3 DNA reads TGTGCCAGCAGATCAGGGGGCGCGGTAGAGGGCTACACCTTC. The chain joins TRBV28 to TRBJ1-2, with TRBD1 matching over 8 bases. The germline gives CDR1 MDHEN, CDR2 SYDVKM. The CDR3 runs 14 residues. V lost 6 bases and J lost 8; bases outside the gene matches: 11.

The V call is TRBV4-3, the J call TRBJ1-2; D unresolved. The CDR3 loop spans 16 amino acids. From germline, CDR1 is LGHNA and CDR2 YSLEER. Trimming left V 0 bases short and J 4 bases short, with 15 bases between. The CDR3 here is CASSQDQVSPGYGYTF. CDR3 in DNA: TGCGCCAGCAGCCAAGATCAAGTGTCGCCTGGCTATGGCTACACCTTC.

This clone was observed a few times. This chain links TRBV9 with TRBJ2-1; D tentatively fits TRBD1 or TRBD2 (5 bases each). Trimming left V 1 base short and J 7 bases short, with 15 bases between. The CDR3 spans 15 residues. Per the germline V gene, CDR1 is SGDLS and CDR2 is YYNGEE. CDR3 region: CASSVRGQGGNEQFF. The CDR3 nucleotides read TGTGCCAGCAGCGTAAGAGGGCAGGGTGGTAATGAGCAGTTCTTC.

This clone was seen a few times. The CDR3 protein is CASSFGRVGTEAFF. In nucleotides, the CDR3 is TGTGCCAGCAGCTTTGGCAGGGTGGGGACTGAAGCTTTCTTT. The chain employs TRBV7-2 and TRBJ1-1; possibly TRBD1 for D (5 bases). The CDR3 totals 14 residues. Trimming pared 3 bases from V and 5 bases from J, leaving 13 bases between. CDR1 is SGHTA, CDR2 FQGNSA, per germline.

The chain combines TRBV5-1 with TRBJ2-5; 10 nucleotides match TRBD2. The germline CDR1 and CDR2 sequences are SGHRS and YFSETQ. CDR3 length equals 17 residues. Trimming removed 0 bases from V and 2 bases from J; junction bases left unmatched: 7. CDR3 in DNA: TGCGCCAGCAGCTTGGTTTCTAGCGGGGGCGGGCAAGAGACCCAGTACTTC. It encodes CASSLVSSGGGQETQYF. The whole variable domain, remainder taken from reference TRBV5-1 and TRBJ2-5, is KAGVTQTPRYLIKTRGQQVTLSCSPISGHRSVSWYQQTPGQGLQFLFEYFSETQRNKGNFPGRFSGRQFSNSRSEMNVSTLELGDSALYLCASSLVSSGGGQETQYFGPGTRLLVL.

The genes are TRBV5-8 and TRBJ2-7, with a possible D match to TRBD1 (6 bases). This CDR3 has 12 amino acids. The V and J ends lost 4 bases and 6 bases respectively, with 11 bases between them. Germline loops: CDR1 SGHTS, CDR2 YDEGEE. The CDR3 DNA reads TGTGCCAGCAGCAGAACAGGGCCCGAGCAGTACGTC. Translation: CASSRTGPEQYV.

CDR3 sequence: CASSSAVGNKNYGYTF. In DNA form, the CDR3 reads TGTGCCAGCAGCTCCGCCGTTGGCAACAAAAACTATGGCTACACCTTC. The rearrangement uses TRBV11-2 and TRBJ1-2, with D unclear. This CDR3 has 16 residues. V lost 4 bases, J lost 2 bases, and 17 bases lay in between. Germline loops: CDR1 SGHAT, CDR2 FQNNGV.

This rearrangement joins TRBV5-4 to TRBJ2-1; possible D gene TRBD2, 5 bases. V lost 1 base, J lost 5 bases, and 13 bases lay in between. This CDR3 spans 15 amino acids. Per germline, CDR1 SGHNT and CDR2 YYREEE (reference sequence). The CDR3 here is CASSLRLANHNEQFF. The CDR3 bases are TGTGCCAGCAGCTTGCGGCTAGCCAACCACAATGAGCAGTTCTTC.

There are a few counts of this clone. The chain joins TRBV7-8 to TRBJ1-2; D remains ambiguous. Trimming removed 4 bases from V and 6 bases from J, with 12 bases in between. Looked up from germline, CDR1 is SGHVS and CDR2 is FQNEAQ. The CDR3 sequence is 13 residues long. The CDR3 DNA is TGTGCCAGCAGCTCGGAAGTGGGGAATGGCTACACCTTC. It codes for CASSSEVGNGYTF.

V gene TRBV7-2 combines with J gene TRBJ1-2; D is ambiguous. Trimming shortened V by 4 bases and J by 7 bases, and 13 bases separated the two germline ends. Germline lookup yields CDR1 SGHTA and CDR2 FQGNSA. The CDR3 consists of 13 residues. CDR3 DNA sequence: TGTGCCAGCAGCTCGGTAATGATCCTTGGCTACACCTTC. Translated: CASSSVMILGYTF.

This clone was detected only a few times. The J gene is TRBJ1-1, the V gene TRBV5-1; TRBD1 is a possible D gene (6 bases). Between the trimmed V and J ends, which lost 4 bases and 5 bases, there was a span of 15 bases. From germline, CDR1 is SGHRS and CDR2 YFSETQ. The CDR3 contains 14 residues. The CDR3 DNA follows: TGCGCCAGCAGCCAAAACGCCAGGGGTACTGAAGCTTTCTTT. This encodes CASSQNARGTEAFF.

J is TRBJ2-6 and V is TRBV12-5; D remains unclear. The germline V and J ends were trimmed by 8 bases and 1 base, with 6 bases remaining between them. This CDR3 has 13 residues. Germline CDR1 is LGHNT and CDR2 is FRNRAP. For the CDR3, the DNA is TGTGCTAGTCTGCCGTCTGGGGCCAACGTCCTGACTTTC. The encoded protein is CASLPSGANVLTF.

The rearrangement links TRBV6-5 to TRBJ1-2; D is undetermined. Per the germline V gene, CDR1 is MNHEY and CDR2 is SVGAGI. The CDR3 spans 13 residues. V lost 5 bases, J lost 8 bases, and 15 bases lay in between. The CDR3 DNA reads as TGTGCCAGCAGTGACCAGGTGCCACCCGGCTACACCTTC. It specifies CASSDQVPPGYTF.